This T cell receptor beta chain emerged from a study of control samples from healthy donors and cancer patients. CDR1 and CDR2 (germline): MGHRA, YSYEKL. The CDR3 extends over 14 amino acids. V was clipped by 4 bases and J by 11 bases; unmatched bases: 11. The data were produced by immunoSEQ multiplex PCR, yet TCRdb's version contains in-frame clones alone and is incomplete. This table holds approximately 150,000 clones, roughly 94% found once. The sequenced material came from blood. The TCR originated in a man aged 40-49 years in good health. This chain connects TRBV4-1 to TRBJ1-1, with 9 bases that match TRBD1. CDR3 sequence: CASSPSRDRVWAFF. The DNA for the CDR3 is TGCGCCAGCAGCCCGTCCCGGGACAGGGTTTGGGCTTTCTTT.